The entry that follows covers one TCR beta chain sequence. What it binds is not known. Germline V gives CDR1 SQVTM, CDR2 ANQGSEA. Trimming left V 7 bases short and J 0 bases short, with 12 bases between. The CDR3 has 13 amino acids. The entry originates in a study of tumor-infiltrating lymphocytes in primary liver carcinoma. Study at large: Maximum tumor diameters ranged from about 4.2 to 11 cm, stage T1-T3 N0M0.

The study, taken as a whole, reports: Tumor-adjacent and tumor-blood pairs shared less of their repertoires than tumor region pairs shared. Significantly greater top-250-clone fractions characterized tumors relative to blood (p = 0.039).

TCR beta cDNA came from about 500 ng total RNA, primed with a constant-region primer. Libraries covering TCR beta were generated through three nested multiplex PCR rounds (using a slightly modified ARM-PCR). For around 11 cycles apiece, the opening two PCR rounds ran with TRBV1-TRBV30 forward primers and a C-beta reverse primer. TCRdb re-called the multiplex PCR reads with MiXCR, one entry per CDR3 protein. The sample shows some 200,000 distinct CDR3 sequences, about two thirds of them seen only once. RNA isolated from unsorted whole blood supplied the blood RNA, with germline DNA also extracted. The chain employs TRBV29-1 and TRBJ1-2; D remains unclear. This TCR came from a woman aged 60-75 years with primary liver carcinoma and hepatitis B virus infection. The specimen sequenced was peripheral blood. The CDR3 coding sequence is TGCAGCGCTGGTCGAGGCCCTAACTATGGCTACACCTTC. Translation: CSAGRGPNYGYTF.